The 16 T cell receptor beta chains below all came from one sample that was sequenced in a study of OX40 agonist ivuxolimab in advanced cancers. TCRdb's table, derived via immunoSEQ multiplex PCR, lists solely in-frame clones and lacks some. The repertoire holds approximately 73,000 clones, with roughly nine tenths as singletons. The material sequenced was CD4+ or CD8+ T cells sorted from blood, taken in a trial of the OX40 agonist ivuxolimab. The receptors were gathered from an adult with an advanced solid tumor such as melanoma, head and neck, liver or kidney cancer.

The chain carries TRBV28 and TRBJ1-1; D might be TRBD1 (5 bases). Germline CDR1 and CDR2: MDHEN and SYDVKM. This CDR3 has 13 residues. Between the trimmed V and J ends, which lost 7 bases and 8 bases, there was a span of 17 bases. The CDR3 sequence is CASTTSPRAEAFF. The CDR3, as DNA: TGTGCCAGCACCACCTCCCCCAGGGCGGAAGCTTTCTTT.

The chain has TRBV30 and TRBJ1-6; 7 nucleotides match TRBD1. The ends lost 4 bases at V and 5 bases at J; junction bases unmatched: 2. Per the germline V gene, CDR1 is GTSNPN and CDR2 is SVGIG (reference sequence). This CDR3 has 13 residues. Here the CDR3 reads CAWKQGNNSPLHF. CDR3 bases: TGTGCCTGGAAACAGGGGAATAATTCACCCCTCCACTTT.

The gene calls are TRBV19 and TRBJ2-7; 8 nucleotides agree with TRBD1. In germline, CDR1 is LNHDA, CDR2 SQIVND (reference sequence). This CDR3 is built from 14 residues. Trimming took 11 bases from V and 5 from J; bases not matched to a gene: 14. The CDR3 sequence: CASSNAGGYHEQYF. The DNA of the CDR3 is TGTGCCTCCTCCAACGCAGGGGGCTACCACGAGCAGTACTTC. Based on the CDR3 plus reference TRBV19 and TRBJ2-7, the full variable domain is DGGITQSPKYLFRKEGQNVTLSCEQNLNHDAMYWYRQDPGQGLRLIYYSQIVNDFQKGDIAEGYSVSREKKESFPLTVTSAQKNPTAFYLCASSNAGGYHEQYFGPGTRLTVT.

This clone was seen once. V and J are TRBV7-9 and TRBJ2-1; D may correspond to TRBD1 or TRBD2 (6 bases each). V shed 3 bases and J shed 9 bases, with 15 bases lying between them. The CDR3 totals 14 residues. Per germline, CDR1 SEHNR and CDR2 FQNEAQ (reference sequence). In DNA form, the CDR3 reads TGTGCCAGCAGCTTGACGGGGGCCGGAGGTGAGCAGTTCTTC. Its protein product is CASSLTGAGGEQFF. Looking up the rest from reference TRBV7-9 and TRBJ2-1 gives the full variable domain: DTGVSQNPRHKITKRGQNVTFRCDPISEHNRLYWYRQTLGQGPEFLTYFQNEAQLEKSRLLSDRFSAERPKGSFSTLEIQRTEQGDSAMYLCASSLTGAGGEQFFGPGTRLTVL.

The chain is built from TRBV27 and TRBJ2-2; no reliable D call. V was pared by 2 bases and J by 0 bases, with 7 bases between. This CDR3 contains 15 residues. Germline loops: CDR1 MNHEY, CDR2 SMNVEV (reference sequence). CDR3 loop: CASSLGLANTGELFF. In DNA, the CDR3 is TGTGCCAGCAGTTTAGGGCTAGCGAACACCGGGGAGCTGTTTTTT.

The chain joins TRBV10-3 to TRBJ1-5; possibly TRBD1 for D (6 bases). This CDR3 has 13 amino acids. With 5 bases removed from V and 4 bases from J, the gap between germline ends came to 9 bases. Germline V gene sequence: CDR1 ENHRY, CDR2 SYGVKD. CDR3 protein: CAISFQGNQPQHF. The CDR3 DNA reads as TGTGCCATCAGTTTTCAGGGGAATCAGCCCCAGCATTTT.

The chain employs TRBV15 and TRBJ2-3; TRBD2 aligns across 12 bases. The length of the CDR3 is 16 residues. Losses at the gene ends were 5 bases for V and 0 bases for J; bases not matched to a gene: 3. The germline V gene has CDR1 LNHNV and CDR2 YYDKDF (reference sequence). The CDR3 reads CATSGGTSGSTDTQYF. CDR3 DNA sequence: TGTGCCACCAGCGGCGGGACTAGCGGGAGCACAGATACGCAGTATTTT.

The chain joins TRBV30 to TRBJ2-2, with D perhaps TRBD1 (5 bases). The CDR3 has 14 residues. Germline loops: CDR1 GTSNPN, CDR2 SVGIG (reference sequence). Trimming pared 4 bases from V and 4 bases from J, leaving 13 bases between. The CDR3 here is CAWNSGKGTGELFF. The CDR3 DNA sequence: TGTGCCTGGAATTCAGGGAAGGGCACCGGGGAGCTGTTTTTT.

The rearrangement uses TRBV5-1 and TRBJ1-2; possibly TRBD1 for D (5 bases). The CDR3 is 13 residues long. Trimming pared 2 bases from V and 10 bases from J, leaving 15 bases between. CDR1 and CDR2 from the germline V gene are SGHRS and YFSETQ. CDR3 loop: CASSFAGPLDYTF. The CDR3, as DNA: TGCGCCAGCAGCTTTGCAGGGCCCCTTGACTACACCTTC.

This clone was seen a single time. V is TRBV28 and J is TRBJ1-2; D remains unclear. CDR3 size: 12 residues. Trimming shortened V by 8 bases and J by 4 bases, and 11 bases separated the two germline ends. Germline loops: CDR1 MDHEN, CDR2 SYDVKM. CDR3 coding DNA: TGTGCCAGCTCAGGACCGGCCTATGGCTACACCTTC. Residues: CASSGPAYGYTF.

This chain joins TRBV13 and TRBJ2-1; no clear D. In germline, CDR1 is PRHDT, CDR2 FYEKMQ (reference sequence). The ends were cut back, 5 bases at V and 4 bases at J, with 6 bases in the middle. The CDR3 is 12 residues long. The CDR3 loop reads CASSGGYNEQFF. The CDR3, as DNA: TGTGCCAGCAGCGGCGGATACAATGAGCAGTTCTTC. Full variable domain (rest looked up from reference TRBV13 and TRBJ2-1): AAGVIQSPRHLIKEKRETATLKCYPIPRHDTVYWYQQGPGQDPQFLISFYEKMQSDKGSIPDRFSAQQFSDYHSELNMSSLELGDSALYFCASSGGYNEQFFGPGTRLTVL.

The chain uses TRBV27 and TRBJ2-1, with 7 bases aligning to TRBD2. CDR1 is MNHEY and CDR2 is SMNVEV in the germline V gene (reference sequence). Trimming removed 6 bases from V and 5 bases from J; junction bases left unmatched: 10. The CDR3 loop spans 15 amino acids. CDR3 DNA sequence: TGTGCCAGCAGCCCCGGGACTAACTATAACAATGAGCAGTTCTTC. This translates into CASSPGTNYNNEQFF.

The CDR3: CASSYQGSGANVLTF. As DNA, the CDR3 is TGTGCCAGCAGTTACCAGGGCTCTGGGGCCAACGTCCTGACTTTC. V is TRBV6-5 and J is TRBJ2-6, with a weak D call TRBD1 (5 bases). V gave up 2 bases and J gave up 0 bases, with 5 bases separating them. The germline V gene has CDR1 MNHEY and CDR2 SVGAGI. CDR3 length: 15 residues.

The CDR3: CASSLPAGRGGNEQFF. CDR3 nucleotide sequence: TGTGCCAGCAGCTTGCCGGCTGGACGGGGGGGGAATGAGCAGTTCTTC. The chain employs TRBV5-4 and TRBJ2-1, with 8 bases identical to TRBD2. The CDR3 contains 16 residues. Germline-derived CDR1 and CDR2 are SGHNT and YYREEE (reference sequence). Trimming took 1 base from V and 7 from J; bases not matched to a gene: 10.

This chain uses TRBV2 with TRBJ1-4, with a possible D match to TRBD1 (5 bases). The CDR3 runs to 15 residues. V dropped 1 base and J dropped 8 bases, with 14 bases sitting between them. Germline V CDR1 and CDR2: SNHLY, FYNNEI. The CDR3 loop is CASSEGGRGGEKLFF. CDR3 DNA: TGTGCCAGCAGTGAAGGGGGACGGGGAGGGGAAAAACTGTTTTTT. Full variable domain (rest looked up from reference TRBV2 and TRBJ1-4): EPEVTQTPSHQVTQMGQEVILRCVPISNHLYFYWYRQILGQKVEFLVSFYNNEISEKSEIFDDQFSVERPDGSNFTLKIRSTKLEDSAMYFCASSEGGRGGEKLFFGSGTQLSVL.

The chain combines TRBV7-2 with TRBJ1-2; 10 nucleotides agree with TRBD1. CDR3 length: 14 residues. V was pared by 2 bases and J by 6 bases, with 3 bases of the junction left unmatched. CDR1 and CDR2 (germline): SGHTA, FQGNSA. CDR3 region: CASSLLDRGHGYTF. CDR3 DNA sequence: TGTGCCAGCAGCTTACTCGACAGGGGGCATGGCTACACCTTC.